Listed below are T cell receptor beta chains from one sample, sequenced in a study of T cells in Graves' hyperthyroidism and ophthalmopathy. TCRdb itself ran the multiplex PCR reads through MiXCR, one entry per CDR3 protein. The sample includes roughly 640,000 distinct CDR3 sequences, roughly a sixth of them seen just once. Sequenced: blood. The receptors were gathered from a woman in her forties with Graves' ophthalmopathy. CDR3s include the opening cysteine and the closing phenylalanine or tryptophan. Each record gives: CDR3 length, D gene, V gene, J gene, clone size, CDR3 protein, CDR3 DNA. The D gene is left open where the match is weak. Clone size, where shown, is once, few, many, or a class for clones that have expanded.

15,TRBD1,TRBV11-2,TRBJ1-6,many,CASREGRGLNSPLHF,TGTGCCAGCAGGGAAGGTAGGGGGCTTAATTCACCCCTCCACTTT
14,TRBD2,TRBV5-1,TRBJ2-5,NA,CASRGGSKPETQYF,TGCGCCAGCAGGGGGGGGAGTAAGCCAGAGACCCAGTACTTC
13,NA,TRBV4-1,TRBJ2-4,NA,CASSSFGLNIQYF,TGCGCCAGCAGCTCTTTCGGTCTGAACATTCAGTACTTC
13,NA,TRBV20-1,TRBJ2-2,NA,CSGGGANTGEPFF,TGCAGTGGGGGCGGAGCGAACACCGGGGAGCCGTTTTTT
15,NA,TRBV2,TRBJ2-7,many,CASRFDRVFSEEQYF,TGTGCCAGCAGATTCGACCGGGTATTTTCGGAGGAGCAGTACTTC
15,NA,TRBV12-3/TRBV12-4,TRBJ2-3,many,CASSFVGSGTDTQYF,TGTGCCAGCAGTTTTGTTGGTTCGGGCACAGATACGCAGTATTTT
16,TRBD2,TRBV4-1,TRBJ2-3,NA,CASSQGTSGGADTQYF,TGCGCCAGCAGCCAAGGGACTAGCGGGGGGGCAGATACGCAGTATTTT
13,NA,TRBV11-2,TRBJ2-1,many,CASSFAALDEQFF,TGTGCCAGCAGCTTTGCCGCCCTGGATGAGCAGTTCTTC
15,NA,TRBV4-2,TRBJ2-3,few,CASSAGTSSTDTQYF,TGTGCCAGCAGCGCCGGGACCAGCAGCACAGATACGCAGTATTTT
17,TRBD2,TRBV20-1,TRBJ2-2,NA,CSARVTSGNGNTGELFF,TGCAGTGCTAGAGTTACTAGCGGGAATGGGAACACCGGGGAGCTGTTTTTT
15,TRBD1,TRBV5-1,TRBJ2-5,many,CASSLERGHGETQYF,TGCGCCAGCAGCTTGGAGAGGGGGCACGGGGAGACCCAGTACTTC
17,TRBD2,TRBV30,TRBJ2-2,NA,CAWSVPGLAGHTGELFF,TGTGCCTGGAGTGTACCGGGACTAGCGGGCCACACCGGGGAGCTGTTTTTT
17,TRBD2,TRBV11-2,TRBJ2-7,many,CASSLWLAGGPKYEQYF,TGTGCCAGCAGCTTATGGCTAGCGGGAGGGCCGAAATACGAGCAGTACTTC
15,NA,TRBV19,TRBJ1-3,NA,CASSIQGFSGNTIYF,TGTGCCAGTAGTATACAGGGATTCTCTGGAAACACCATATATTTT
14,NA,TRBV6-2/TRBV6-3,TRBJ2-7,few,CASTPTVRVYEQYF,TGTGCCAGCACACCCACGGTGCGGGTCTACGAGCAGTACTTC
11,NA,TRBV29-1,TRBJ2-1,few,CSVRTPTEQFF,TGCAGCGTTCGTACCCCGACAGAGCAGTTCTTC
15,NA,TRBV6-1,TRBJ2-2,NA,CASTGARDNTGELFF,TGTGCCAGCACCGGGGCCAGGGATAACACCGGGGAGCTGTTTTTT
14,TRBD2,TRBV20-1,TRBJ2-7,many,CSARGLAGGYEQYF,TGCAGTGCTAGGGGACTAGCGGGGGGCTACGAGCAGTACTTC
17,TRBD1,TRBV7-8,TRBJ2-3,many,CASSPTGTGQSTDTQYF,TGTGCCAGCAGCCCCACCGGGACAGGCCAGAGCACAGATACGCAGTATTTT
15,TRBD1,TRBV27,TRBJ1-2,many,CASSLGGTANYGYTF,TGTGCCAGCAGTTTAGGCGGGACAGCCAACTATGGCTACACCTTC
13,TRBD1,TRBV25-1,TRBJ2-1,NA,CASAGQGFNEQFF,TGTGCCAGCGCGGGACAGGGTTTCAATGAGCAGTTCTTC
13,NA,TRBV7-2,TRBJ2-5,many,CASSLAGGSVQYF,TGTGCCAGCAGCCTGGCTGGGGGGAGCGTCCAGTACTTC
18,TRBD2,TRBV4-2,TRBJ2-5,many,CASSQPGLDLMGQETQYF,TGTGCCAGCAGCCAACCGGGACTAGACCTGATGGGCCAAGAGACCCAGTACTTC
15,NA,TRBV2,TRBJ2-5,many,CASSPPGLGQETQYF,TGTGCCAGCAGCCCCCCCGGCTTAGGTCAAGAGACCCAGTACTTC
15,NA,TRBV7-9,TRBJ2-3,few,CASSLGGPLQDTQYF,TGTGCCAGCAGCTTAGGCGGACCCCTGCAGGATACGCAGTATTTT
14,TRBD2,TRBV24-1,TRBJ2-3,many,CATGSGRGTDTQYF,TGTGCCACCGGAAGCGGGAGAGGAACAGATACGCAGTATTTT
13,NA,TRBV20-1,TRBJ1-2,many,CSASRGAEAGYTF,TGCAGTGCTAGCCGGGGCGCGGAGGCTGGCTACACCTTC
17,NA,TRBV7-9,TRBJ2-1,few,CASSSPPFSGPYNEQFF,TGTGCCAGCAGCTCCCCGCCCTTTAGCGGTCCTTACAATGAGCAGTTCTTC
13,NA,TRBV28,TRBJ1-5,NA,CASTENSNQPQHF,TGTGCCAGCACGGAAAATAGCAATCAGCCCCAGCATTTT
15,NA,TRBV11-3,TRBJ1-5,NA,CASSLGPVSSQPQHF,TGTGCCAGCAGCCTCGGACCCGTTAGCAGTCAGCCCCAGCATTTT
14,TRBD1,TRBV24-1,TRBJ2-7,many,CATSDGDRTYEQYF,TGTGCCACCAGTGACGGGGACAGAACCTACGAGCAGTACTTC
16,TRBD2,TRBV10-3,TRBJ2-7,many,CAIASGSGGSPYEQYF,TGTGCCATTGCAAGCGGGAGTGGAGGAAGCCCCTACGAGCAGTACTTC
12,NA,TRBV7-2,TRBJ1-4,few,CASSRENEKLFF,TGTGCCAGCAGCCGAGAGAATGAAAAACTGTTTTTT
16,NA,TRBV27,TRBJ2-2,few,CASSLSPGQFTGELFF,TGTGCCAGCAGTTTATCTCCCGGACAATTCACCGGGGAGCTGTTTTTT
16,NA,TRBV28,TRBJ2-3,many,CASSPSIFEVRDTQYF,TGTGCCAGCAGTCCCAGTATTTTCGAGGTCAGAGATACGCAGTATTTT
15,TRBD1,TRBV5-1,TRBJ2-3,many,CASSRDRGRPDTQYF,TGCGCCAGCAGCCGAGACAGGGGGCGCCCGGATACGCAGTATTTT
13,NA,TRBV29-1,TRBJ1-1,few,CSVEVVINTEAFF,TGCAGCGTTGAAGTGGTCATCAACACTGAAGCTTTCTTT
17,NA,TRBV6-5,TRBJ1-6,NA,CASSYRGQGAYNSPLHF,TGTGCCAGCAGTTACAGGGGACAAGGAGCCTATAATTCACCCCTCCACTTT
16,NA,TRBV18,TRBJ1-1,NA,CASSPTARPGNTEAFF,TGTGCCAGCTCACCAACGGCTAGGCCGGGGAACACTGAAGCTTTCTTT
12,NA,TRBV12-3/TRBV12-4,TRBJ1-6,many,CASSLWGSPLHF,TGTGCCAGCAGCCTCTGGGGCTCACCCCTCCACTTT
14,NA,TRBV27,TRBJ2-3,many,CASRGRGFADTQYF,TGTGCCAGCAGGGGCAGGGGTTTCGCAGATACGCAGTATTTT
13,TRBD2,TRBV20-1,TRBJ2-7,NA,CSASGGGTGEQYF,TGCAGTGCTAGTGGGGGGGGGACGGGGGAGCAGTACTTC
13,NA,TRBV28,TRBJ1-1,NA,CASSLKGYTEAFF,TGTGCCAGCAGTTTAAAGGGATACACTGAAGCTTTCTTT
17,NA,TRBV6-1,TRBJ2-1,many,CASSPQKRVGPYNEQFF,TGTGCCAGCAGTCCCCAGAAGCGGGTCGGTCCCTACAATGAGCAGTTCTTC
17,TRBD2,TRBV2,TRBJ2-6,NA,CASSGAGGPSGANVLTF,TGTGCCAGCAGTGGGGCGGGAGGGCCCTCTGGGGCCAACGTCCTGACTTTC
14,NA,TRBV20-1,TRBJ2-7,few,CSASLPPANYEQYF,TGCAGTGCTAGTCTACCCCCGGCCAACTACGAGCAGTACTTC
17,TRBD1,TRBV11-2,TRBJ2-1,NA,CASSSPGDRGSYNEQFF,TGTGCCAGCAGCTCCCCAGGGGACAGGGGATCCTACAATGAGCAGTTCTTC
13,NA,TRBV20-1,TRBJ2-7,NA,CSATRDTPYEQYF,TGCAGTGCTACCAGGGACACTCCCTACGAGCAGTACTTC
14,NA,TRBV30,TRBJ1-2,many,CAWSGHPPDYGYTF,TGTGCCTGGAGTGGACACCCTCCTGACTATGGCTACACCTTC
14,NA,TRBV6-5,TRBJ2-7,few,CASSYDGSPYEQYF,TGTGCCAGCAGTTACGACGGATCACCCTACGAGCAGTACTTC
13,NA,TRBV2,TRBJ2-1,many,CASRDTGYNEQFF,TGTGCCAGCCGGGACACCGGTTACAATGAGCAGTTCTTC
14,NA,TRBV7-9,TRBJ1-2,NA,CASSPEVPNYGYTF,TGTGCCAGCAGCCCAGAGGTTCCTAACTATGGCTACACCTTC
15,NA,TRBV2,TRBJ2-3,many,CASSEVWTPADTQYF,TGTGCCAGCAGTGAAGTATGGACCCCGGCAGATACGCAGTATTTT
13,NA,TRBV30,TRBJ1-5,NA,CAWSSESNQPQHF,TGTGCCTGGAGCAGTGAGAGCAATCAGCCCCAGCATTTT
13,TRBD1,TRBV4-2,TRBJ1-3,NA,CASSHQGADTIYF,TGTGCCAGCAGCCACCAGGGGGCTGACACCATATATTTT
16,TRBD2,TRBV4-1,TRBJ2-1,NA,CASSAVTSGIYNEQFF,TGCGCCAGCAGCGCGGTGACTAGCGGAATTTACAATGAGCAGTTCTTC
15,NA,TRBV6-2/TRBV6-3,TRBJ2-1,NA,CASFEPGRPRDEQFF,TGTGCCAGCTTCGAGCCAGGGAGGCCGAGGGATGAGCAGTTCTTC